A single sample gave rise to the 29 T cell receptor beta chains below, sequenced in a study of human T cells and chemical hapten exposure. MiXCR, run by TCRdb on the RACE reads, gives a single entry per CDR3 protein. This sample carries about 82,000 distinct CDR3 sequences, approximately 12% of them seen once, and the ten largest clones take roughly 5.9%. Specified time point: patch test 3, about 24 weeks after DPC sensitization. Treatment reported: therapeutic diphenylcyclopropenone sensitization with weekly scalp DPC. The source material was whole blood, sampled in connection with sensitization to the hapten diphenylcyclopropenone (DPC). These receptors originate from a woman in her 50s with alopecia areata. Some clones in this sample may be carry-over from other donors' samples.

In this sample, this clonotype turned up many times. The chain uses TRBV7-9 and TRBJ1-2; 7 bases match TRBD1. V was clipped by 9 bases and J by 5 bases; unmatched bases: 6. The CDR3 contains 12 residues. The germline V gene encodes CDR1 SEHNR and CDR2 FQNEAQ (reference sequence). CDR3 residues: CASSGTAYGYTF. CDR3 bases: TGTGCCAGTTCCGGGACAGCATATGGCTACACCTTC. Full variable domain (rest looked up from reference TRBV7-9 and TRBJ1-2): DTGVSQNPRHKITKRGQNVTFRCDPISEHNRLYWYRQTLGQGPEFLTYFQNEAQLEKSRLLSDRFSAERPKGSFSTLEIQRTEQGDSAMYLCASSGTAYGYTFGSGTRLTVV.

This clonotype has ten or more counts. The chain is built from TRBV20-1 and TRBJ2-7; perhaps TRBD1 as D (7 bases). The CDR3 length is 16 residues. The germline gives CDR1 DFQATT, CDR2 SNEGSKA (reference sequence). V was trimmed by 3 bases and J by 2 bases, leaving 20 bases between them. In DNA, the CDR3 is TGCAGTGCTAGGGACCGACAGGGAGGAGGTACCTACGAGCAGTACTTC. Translated, it gives CSARDRQGGGTYEQYF.

V is TRBV9 and J is TRBJ2-5; D ambiguous. With 0 bases removed from V and 0 bases from J, the gap between germline ends came to 6 bases. CDR3 size: 14 residues. The germline V gene encodes CDR1 SGDLS and CDR2 YYNGEE. CDR3: CASSVGLNQETQYF. CDR3 DNA sequence: TGTGCCAGCAGCGTAGGTCTGAACCAAGAGACCCAGTACTTC.

This chain links TRBV6-5 with TRBJ1-1, with a tentative D call TRBD1 (6 bases). CDR1 and CDR2 (germline): MNHEY, SVGAGI. The CDR3 extends over 14 amino acids. The V end was cut by 6 bases, the J end by 1 base, with 12 bases between. The CDR3, as DNA: TGTGCCAGCAGGCGCGACAGGAGGAACACTGAAGCTTTCTTT. Translating gives CASRRDRRNTEAFF.

This clonotype turned up a few times. This rearrangement joins TRBV29-1 to TRBJ1-1; D uncertain. Trimming left V 7 bases short and J 0 bases short, with 15 bases between. Germline V CDR1 and CDR2: SQVTM, ANQGSEA. The CDR3 spans 14 residues. The DNA for the CDR3 is TGCAGCGCCACCCGGTCGGTCATGAACACTGAAGCTTTCTTT. Its protein product is CSATRSVMNTEAFF.

As for this clonotype: Germline and junction disagree at one end, which may indicate a read error. The chain carries TRBV5-5 and TRBJ2-1, with D hard to call. There are 16 residues in the CDR3. CDR1 and CDR2 from the germline V gene are SGHKS and YYEKEE (reference sequence). In nucleotides, the CDR3 is TGTGCCAGCAGCTTGGTTTGGGCCCTCTCCTACAATGGGCAGTTCTTC. Encoded protein: CASSLVWALSYNGQFF.

The table lists this clonotype with many counts. The genes are TRBV6-5 and TRBJ2-7; tentative D call: TRBD2 (6 bases). CDR3 length: 16 amino acids. Trimming stripped 6 bases from V and 7 bases from J, with 25 bases between. Germline values: CDR1 MNHEY, CDR2 SVGAGI. The CDR3 DNA is TGTGCCAGCAGCCGGGACTTCAATTCCCCCACGGGTGAGCAGTACTTC. Protein sequence: CASSRDFNSPTGEQYF.

Many counts were recorded for this clonotype. The V gene is TRBV6-1, the J gene TRBJ1-1; D not resolved. The CDR3 has 14 residues. Germline-derived CDR1 and CDR2 are MNHNS and SASEGT. V was clipped by 7 bases and J by 1 base, with 13 bases between them. Written as DNA, the CDR3 is TGTGCCAGCAACTGGGTGAGGGAGAACACTGAAGCTTTCTTT. This gives the protein CASNWVRENTEAFF.

The table lists this clonotype with a few counts. The chain combines TRBV13 with TRBJ2-2, with 8 bases lining up with TRBD2. The trim removed 3 bases at V and 4 bases at J, leaving 13 bases unmatched. The length of the CDR3 is 18 residues. CDR1 is PRHDT and CDR2 is FYEKMQ in the germline V gene (reference sequence). The CDR3 DNA reads TGTGCCAGCAGCTTCGCACCGGGACTAGTAGGGACCACCGGGGAGCTGTTTTTT. Translated, it gives CASSFAPGLVGTTGELFF.

In this sample, this clonotype turned up a few times. The chain carries TRBV3-1 and TRBJ1-1; maybe TRBD1 (5 bases). Trimming took 6 bases from V and 3 from J, leaving 8 bases between them. In germline, CDR1 is LGHDT, CDR2 YNNKEL (reference sequence). The CDR3 runs 12 residues. The CDR3 here is CASRGRDTEAFF. CDR3 nucleotides: TGTGCCAGCAGAGGCAGGGACACTGAAGCTTTCTTT.

This clonotype has only a few counts. V usage is TRBV7-9 and J usage is TRBJ2-3; 12 bases are shared with TRBD2. J gave up 4 bases and V 3 bases, and 17 bases lay outside the gene matches. Germline V gene lookup returns CDR1 SEHNR and CDR2 FQNEAQ (reference sequence). The CDR3 totals 20 residues. The CDR3 sequence is CASSLRQVNRLAGDADTQYF. CDR3 coding DNA: TGTGCCAGCAGCTTGAGGCAGGTTAACCGACTAGCGGGAGACGCAGATACGCAGTATTTT.

This clonotype has only a few counts. The rearrangement uses TRBV7-9 and TRBJ1-3; the D is unclear. The germline V gene encodes CDR1 SEHNR and CDR2 FQNEAQ (reference sequence). The V and J ends lost 1 base and 2 bases respectively, with 12 bases between them. The CDR3 contains 16 residues. The CDR3 loop is CASSLGIRETGNTIYF. CDR3 sequence (DNA): TGTGCCAGCAGCTTAGGGATACGGGAAACTGGAAACACCATATATTTT.

The chain carries TRBV7-8 and TRBJ2-2, with a weak D call TRBD1 (6 bases). CDR1 and CDR2 from the germline V gene are SGHVS and FQNEAQ. The CDR3 sequence is 15 residues long. The germline V and J ends were trimmed by 4 bases and 4 bases, with 13 bases remaining between them. CDR3 loop: CASSSRQVFTGELFF. CDR3 DNA: TGTGCCAGCAGCTCCAGACAGGTGTTCACCGGGGAGCTGTTTTTT.

This clonotype was detected ten times or more. A junction end diverges from the germline sequence, so it may reflect a read error. The V gene is TRBV7-9, the J gene TRBJ1-2; no clear D gene. The CDR3 extends over 14 amino acids. CDR1 and CDR2 from the germline V gene are SEHNR and FQNEAQ (reference sequence). The CDR3 bases are TGCGCCAGCAGCTTAGATCTCTTTGACTATGGCTACACCTTC. This codes for CASSLDLFDYGYTF.

This clonotype occurred many times. This chain joins TRBV2 and TRBJ2-7, with 15 positions matching TRBD2. Trimming at V came to 6 bases and at J to 1 base, leaving 1 base not matched to a gene. Germline V lookup: CDR1 SNHLY, CDR2 FYNNEI. The CDR3 runs 15 residues. The chain's CDR3 is CASRGTSGRSYEQYF. Written as DNA, the CDR3 is TGTGCCAGCAGGGGGACTAGCGGGAGGTCCTACGAGCAGTACTTC. Based on the CDR3 plus reference TRBV2 and TRBJ2-7, the full variable domain is EPEVTQTPSHQVTQMGQEVILRCVPISNHLYFYWYRQILGQKVEFLVSFYNNEISEKSEIFDDQFSVERPDGSNFTLKIRSTKLEDSAMYFCASRGTSGRSYEQYFGPGTRLTVT.

This rearrangement joins TRBV7-8 to TRBJ1-1; D is unresolved. Germline V gene lookup returns CDR1 SGHVS and CDR2 FQNEAQ. CDR3 length equals 13 residues. Trimming left V 5 bases short and J 10 bases short, with 17 bases between. CDR3 bases: TGTGCCAGCAGCCCCGCCGGCAGTTACCGAGCTTTCTTT. It encodes CASSPAGSYRAFF.

This clonotype was observed a handful of times. The chain carries TRBV18 and TRBJ1-1; 9 positions match TRBD1. Germline assignment: CDR1 KGHSH and CDR2 LQKENI. V lost 3 bases, J lost 1 base, and 9 bases stayed unmatched. The CDR3 covers 17 residues. In nucleotides, the CDR3 is TGTGCCAGCTCACCGGTCCCGGGACAGGGTTGGAACACTGAAGCTTTCTTT. Translating gives CASSPVPGQGWNTEAFF.

This clonotype was observed at least ten times. The chain has TRBV10-2 and TRBJ2-1, with 12 bases matching TRBD2. Germline CDR1 reads WSHSY; CDR2 reads SAAADI. The CDR3 is 14 residues long. J gave up 6 bases and V 6 bases, and 3 bases lay outside the gene matches. The CDR3 nucleotides are TGCGCCAGCAGACTAGCGGGAGGTGTCAATGAGCAGTTCTTC. Translated: CASRLAGGVNEQFF.

This clonotype appeared many times. This chain uses TRBV12-3 or TRBV12-4 with TRBJ2-2; weak D call: TRBD2 (5 bases). Trimming took 5 bases from V and 8 from J, leaving 15 bases between them. The CDR3 has 14 amino acids. The CDR3 reads CASSPGTSIGELFF. The CDR3 DNA reads TGTGCCAGCAGTCCGGGAACCAGTATAGGGGAGCTGTTTTTT.

The rearrangement uses TRBV5-1 and TRBJ1-2; D unresolved. The CDR3 spans 13 residues. Germline CDR1 reads SGHRS; CDR2 reads YFSETQ. V dropped 3 bases and J dropped 3 bases, with 9 bases sitting between them. Here the CDR3 reads CASSYDGDYGYTF. The CDR3 DNA follows: TGCGCCAGCAGCTATGACGGGGACTATGGCTACACCTTC.

This clonotype was counted only a few times. This rearrangement joins TRBV12-5 to TRBJ1-5; D is unclear. The V and J ends lost 2 bases and 0 bases respectively, with 2 bases between them. The germline V gene has CDR1 LGHNT and CDR2 FRNRAP. The CDR3 runs to 13 residues. This CDR3 reads CASGLFSNQPQHF. For the CDR3, the DNA is TGTGCTAGTGGTTTGTTTAGCAATCAGCCCCAGCATTTT.

There are many counts of this clonotype. The rearrangement joins TRBV6-5 to TRBJ2-1, with D tentatively TRBD1 (5 bases). The germline V and J ends were trimmed by 6 bases and 0 bases, with 6 bases remaining between them. The CDR3 has 13 residues. Germline lookup yields CDR1 MNHEY and CDR2 SVGAGI. DNA of the CDR3: TGTGCCAGCAGCGACAGCTCCTACAATGAGCAGTTCTTC. Translated: CASSDSSYNEQFF.

The gene calls are TRBV3-1 and TRBJ2-7; TRBD1 matches 8 bases. This CDR3 contains 15 residues. Trimming cost V 3 bases and J 2 bases; bases outside gene matches: 6. CDR1 is LGHDT, CDR2 YNNKEL, per germline (reference sequence). CDR3 DNA sequence: TGTGCCAGCAGCCAGGGACAGGAGCGCACCTACGAGCAGTACTTC. It yields the protein CASSQGQERTYEQYF.

This clonotype was seen a handful of times. This chain links TRBV27 with TRBJ1-2; no firm D call. The germline V and J ends were trimmed by 10 bases and 4 bases, with 10 bases remaining between them. Germline values: CDR1 MNHEY, CDR2 SMNVEV (reference sequence). The CDR3 has 11 residues. The CDR3 region is CATTSVYGYTF. The CDR3 DNA is TGTGCCACCACGTCCGTCTATGGCTACACCTTC.

Notes on this clonotype: Since a much larger clone is just one base distant, this may be a read error. V and J are TRBV29-1 and TRBJ1-5; 7 nucleotides line up with TRBD1. V lost 7 bases and J lost 5; bases outside the gene matches: 11. The CDR3 has 14 residues. The germline gives CDR1 SQVTM, CDR2 ANQGSEA. CDR3 residues: CSAVLTGFDQPQHF. As DNA, the CDR3 is TGCAGCGCAGTGCTGACAGGGTTTGATCAGCCCCAGCATTTT.

This chain joins TRBV14 and TRBJ1-1, with D maybe TRBD1 (6 bases). Per the germline V gene, CDR1 is SGHDN and CDR2 is FVKESK. The CDR3 covers 18 residues. Deletions cut 6 bases from V and 3 bases from J, with 26 bases between. The CDR3 sequence: CASRKSAQGLGGYTEAFF. The CDR3 DNA follows: TGTGCCAGCAGAAAGTCTGCCCAGGGGCTTGGTGGGTACACTGAAGCTTTCTTT.

This clonotype turned up a few times. The rearrangement uses TRBV12-3 or TRBV12-4 and TRBJ2-7, with D perhaps matching TRBD1 (6 bases). Trimming left V 5 bases short and J 5 bases short, with 19 bases between. This CDR3 has 15 residues. CDR3 bases: TGTGCCAGCAGTCCCGGGACACTTAGAAACCACGAGCAGTACTTC. Its protein is CASSPGTLRNHEQYF.

The table lists this clonotype with many counts. This chain connects TRBV9 to TRBJ1-1; 7 bases map to TRBD1. This CDR3 contains 16 residues. Germline lookup yields CDR1 SGDLS and CDR2 YYNGEE. V shed 4 bases, J shed 4 bases, and the junction held 13 bases outside the gene matches. CDR3 nucleotides: TGTGCCAGCAGCCCACGACAGGGTACCCCGGGCACTGAAGCTTTCTTT. Encoded protein: CASSPRQGTPGTEAFF.

This clonotype was counted at least ten times. This chain joins TRBV29-1 and TRBJ2-5; D gene uncertain. V was shortened by 4 bases and J by 2 bases, with 8 bases between the two germline ends. CDR3 length: 12 amino acids. Germline V gene lookup returns CDR1 SQVTM and CDR2 ANQGSEA. The CDR3 here is CSVVVGQETQYF. Here the CDR3 DNA reads TGCAGCGTTGTGGTTGGACAAGAGACCCAGTACTTC.